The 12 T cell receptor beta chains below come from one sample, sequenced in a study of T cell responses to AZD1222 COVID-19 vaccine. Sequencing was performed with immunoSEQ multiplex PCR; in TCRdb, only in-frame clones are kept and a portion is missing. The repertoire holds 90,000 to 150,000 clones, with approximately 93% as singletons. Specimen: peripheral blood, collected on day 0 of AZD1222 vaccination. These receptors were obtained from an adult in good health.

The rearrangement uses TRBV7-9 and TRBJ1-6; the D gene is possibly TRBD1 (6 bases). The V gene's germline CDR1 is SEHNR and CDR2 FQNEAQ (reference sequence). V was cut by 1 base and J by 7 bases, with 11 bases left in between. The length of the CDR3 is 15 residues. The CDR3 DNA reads TGTGCCAGCAGCTTAGGACAGGATCACAATTCACCCCTCCACTTT. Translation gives CASSLGQDHNSPLHF.

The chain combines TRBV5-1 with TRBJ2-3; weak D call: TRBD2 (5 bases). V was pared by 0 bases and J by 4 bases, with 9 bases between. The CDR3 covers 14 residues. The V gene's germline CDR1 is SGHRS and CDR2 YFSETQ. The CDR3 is CASSLGGSPDTQYF. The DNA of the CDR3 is TGCGCCAGCAGCTTGGGAGGGTCACCAGATACGCAGTATTTT. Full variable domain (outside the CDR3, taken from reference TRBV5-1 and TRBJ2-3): KAGVTQTPRYLIKTRGQQVTLSCSPISGHRSVSWYQQTPGQGLQFLFEYFSETQRNKGNFPGRFSGRQFSNSRSEMNVSTLELGDSALYLCASSLGGSPDTQYFGPGTRLTVL.

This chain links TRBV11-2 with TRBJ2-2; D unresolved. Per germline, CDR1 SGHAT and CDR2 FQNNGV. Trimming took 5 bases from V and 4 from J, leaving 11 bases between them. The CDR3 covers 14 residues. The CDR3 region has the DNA TGTGCCAGCAGCCCCCTTTTAATCACCGGGGAGCTGTTTTTT. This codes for CASSPLLITGELFF.

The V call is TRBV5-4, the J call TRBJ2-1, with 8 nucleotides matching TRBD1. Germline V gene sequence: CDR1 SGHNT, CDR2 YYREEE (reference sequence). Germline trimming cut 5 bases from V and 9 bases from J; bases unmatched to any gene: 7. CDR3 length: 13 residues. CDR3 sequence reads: CASRPQGAAEQFF. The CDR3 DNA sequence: TGTGCCAGCAGGCCGCAGGGGGCTGCTGAGCAGTTCTTC.

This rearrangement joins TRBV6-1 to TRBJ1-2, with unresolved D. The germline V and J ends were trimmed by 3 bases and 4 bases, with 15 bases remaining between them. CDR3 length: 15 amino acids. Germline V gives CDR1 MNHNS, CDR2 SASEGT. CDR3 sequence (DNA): TGTGCCAGCAGTGATGGACCTAACTTCGGCTATGGCTACACCTTC. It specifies CASSDGPNFGYGYTF.

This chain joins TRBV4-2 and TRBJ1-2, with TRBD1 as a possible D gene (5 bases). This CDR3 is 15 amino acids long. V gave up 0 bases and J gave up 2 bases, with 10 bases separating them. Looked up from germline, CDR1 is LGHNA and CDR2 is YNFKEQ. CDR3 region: CASSQEQGTNYGYTF. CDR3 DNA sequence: TGTGCCAGCAGCCAAGAGCAGGGAACGAACTATGGCTACACCTTC.

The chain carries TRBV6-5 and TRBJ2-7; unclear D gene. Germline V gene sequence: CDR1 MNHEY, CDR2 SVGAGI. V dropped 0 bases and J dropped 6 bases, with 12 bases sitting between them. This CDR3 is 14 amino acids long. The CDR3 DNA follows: TGTGCCAGCAGTTACTCGAGTAACCCATCCGAGCAGTACTTC. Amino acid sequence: CASSYSSNPSEQYF.

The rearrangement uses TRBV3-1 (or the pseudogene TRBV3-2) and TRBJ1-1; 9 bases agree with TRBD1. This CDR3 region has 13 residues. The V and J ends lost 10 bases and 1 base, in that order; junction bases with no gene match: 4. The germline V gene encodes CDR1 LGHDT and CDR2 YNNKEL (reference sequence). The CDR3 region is CATDRGPNTEAFF. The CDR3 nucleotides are TGTGCCACGGACAGGGGCCCGAACACTGAAGCTTTCTTT.

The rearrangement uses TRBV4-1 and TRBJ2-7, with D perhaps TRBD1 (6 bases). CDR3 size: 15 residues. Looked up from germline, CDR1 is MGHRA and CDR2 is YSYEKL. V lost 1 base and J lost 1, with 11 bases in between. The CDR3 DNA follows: TGCGCCAGCAGCCAAGGTCCAGGGGTGTCCTACGAGCAGTACTTC. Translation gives CASSQGPGVSYEQYF.

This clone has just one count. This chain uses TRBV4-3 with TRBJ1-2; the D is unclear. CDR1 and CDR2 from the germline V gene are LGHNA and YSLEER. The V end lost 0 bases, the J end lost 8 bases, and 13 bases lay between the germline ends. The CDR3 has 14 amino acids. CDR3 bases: TGCGCCAGCAGCCAAGATCTGAGTACGGAGGGCTACACCTTC. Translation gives CASSQDLSTEGYTF.

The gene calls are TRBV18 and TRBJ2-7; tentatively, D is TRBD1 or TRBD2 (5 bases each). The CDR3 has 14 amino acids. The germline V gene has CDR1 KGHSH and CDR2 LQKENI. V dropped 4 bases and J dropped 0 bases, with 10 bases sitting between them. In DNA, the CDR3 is TGTGCCAGCTCACGGGACGGTAGCTCCTACGAGCAGTACTTC. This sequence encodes CASSRDGSSYEQYF.

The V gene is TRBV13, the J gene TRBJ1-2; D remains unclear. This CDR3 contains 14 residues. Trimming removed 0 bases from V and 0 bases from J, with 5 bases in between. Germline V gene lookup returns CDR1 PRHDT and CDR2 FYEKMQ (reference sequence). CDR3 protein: CASSLGSTNYGYTF. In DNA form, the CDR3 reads TGTGCCAGCAGCTTAGGCAGTACTAACTATGGCTACACCTTC.